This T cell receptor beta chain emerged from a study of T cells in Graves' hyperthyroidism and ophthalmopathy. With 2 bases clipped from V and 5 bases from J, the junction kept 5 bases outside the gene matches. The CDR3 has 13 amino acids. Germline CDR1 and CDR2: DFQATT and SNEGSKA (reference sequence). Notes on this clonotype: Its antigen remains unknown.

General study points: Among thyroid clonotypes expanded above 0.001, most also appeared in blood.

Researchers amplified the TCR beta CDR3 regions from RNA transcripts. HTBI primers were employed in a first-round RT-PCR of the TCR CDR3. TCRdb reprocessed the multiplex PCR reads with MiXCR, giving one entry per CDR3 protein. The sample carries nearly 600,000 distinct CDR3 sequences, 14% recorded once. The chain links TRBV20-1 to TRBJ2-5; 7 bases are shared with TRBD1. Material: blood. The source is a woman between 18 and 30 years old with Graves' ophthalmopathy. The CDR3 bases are TGCAGTGCTAGACCGACAGGGTCGGAGACCCAGTACTTC. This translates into CSARPTGSETQYF.